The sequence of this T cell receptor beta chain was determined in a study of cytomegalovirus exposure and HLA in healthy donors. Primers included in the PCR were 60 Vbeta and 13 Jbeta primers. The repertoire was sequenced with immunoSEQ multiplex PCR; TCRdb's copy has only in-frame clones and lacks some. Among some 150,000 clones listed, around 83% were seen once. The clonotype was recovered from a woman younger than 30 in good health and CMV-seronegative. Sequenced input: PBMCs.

The CDR3 nucleotides are TGCGCCAGCAGCAGATTAAGACAGGGTAATGATGAGCAGTTCTTC. Encoded protein: CASSRLRQGNDEQFF. The J gene is TRBJ2-1, the V gene TRBV5-1; TRBD1 matches at 7 bases. Germline V lookup: CDR1 SGHRS, CDR2 YFSETQ. V was clipped by 4 bases and J by 8 bases; unmatched bases: 12. This CDR3 has 15 residues.